Presented here are 21 T cell receptor beta chains from one specimen sequenced in a study of T-cell reconstitution after alpha-beta-depleted transplantation in children. Construction of the TCRbeta library involved unique molecular identifiers. One entry per CDR3 protein, called by TCRdb with MiXCR from the PCR reads. The sample yields about 540,000 distinct CDR3 sequences, approximately 20% seen once. Material: PBMCs from the stem cell graft donor, obtained from the stem cell graft. The receptors derive from a human donor who donated a stem cell graft to a child with acute lymphoblastic leukemia.

The chain couples TRBV5-1 to TRBJ1-4; perhaps TRBD1 as D (6 bases). The CDR3 loop spans 13 amino acids. CDR1 is SGHRS, CDR2 YFSETQ, per germline. The germline V and J ends were trimmed by 9 bases and 3 bases, with 12 bases remaining between them. This CDR3 is CATRDTPNEKLFF. In DNA form, the CDR3 reads TGCGCCACCCGGGACACTCCTAATGAAAAACTGTTTTTT.

This clonotype came up a few times. J is TRBJ2-3 and V is TRBV10-3; TRBD2 agrees at 9 bases. The CDR3 is 18 amino acids. Germline CDR1 and CDR2: ENHRY and SYGVKD. With 3 bases clipped from V and 4 bases from J, the junction kept 14 bases outside the gene matches. Written as DNA, the CDR3 is TGTGCCATCAGTGACCCTAGCGGGATCCCGGGGGGCGCAGATACGCAGTATTTT. Translation: CAISDPSGIPGGADTQYF.

This clonotype was picked up many times. The V and J genes are TRBV5-1 and TRBJ1-1; D gene ambiguous. Trimming pared 0 bases from V and 1 base from J, leaving 7 bases between. CDR3 size: 14 residues. Germline CDR1 and CDR2: SGHRS and YFSETQ. This chain's CDR3 is CASSLASGNTEAFF. CDR3 DNA: TGCGCCAGCAGCTTGGCCTCGGGGAACACTGAAGCTTTCTTT.

CDR3 sequence reads: CASRTHLDQETQYF. The CDR3 nucleotides are TGTGCCAGCAGGACCCATCTGGATCAAGAGACCCAGTACTTC. This chain joins TRBV6-1 and TRBJ2-5; no clear D. The germline V gene encodes CDR1 MNHNS and CDR2 SASEGT. The CDR3 extends over 14 amino acids. V lost 6 bases to trimming and J lost 2 bases, with 13 bases between them.

The chain couples TRBV12-3 or TRBV12-4 to TRBJ2-1; 7 positions agree with TRBD1. This CDR3 contains 12 residues. V lost 4 bases, J lost 13 bases, and 7 bases stayed unmatched. The CDR3 region is CASSYTTGLQFF. DNA for the CDR3: TGTGCCAGCAGTTACACGACAGGGCTCCAGTTCTTC.

The sample holds a few counts of this clonotype. V and J are TRBV19 and TRBJ2-7; 7 bases line up with TRBD2. The trim removed 9 bases at V and 1 base at J, leaving 6 bases unmatched. The CDR3 is 13 residues long. Germline CDR1 reads LNHDA; CDR2 reads SQIVND (reference sequence). The CDR3, as DNA: TGTGCCAGCAGGGACTACGGTTCCTACGAGCAGTACTTC. Residues: CASRDYGSYEQYF.

This clonotype was recorded a few times. This chain links TRBV12-3 or TRBV12-4 with TRBJ2-7; 8 bases line up with TRBD2. V lost 4 bases, J lost 6 bases, and 11 bases stayed unmatched. CDR3 size: 15 residues. Written as DNA, the CDR3 is TGTGCCAGCAGTTCCCGAAGCGGGAGTCAGGGCGAGCAGTACTTC. This codes for CASSSRSGSQGEQYF.

CDR3 nucleotide sequence: TGTGCCACCAGTGATTTTTACGCTAGCGGGTATGGCACCGGGGAGCTGTTTTTT. Protein: CATSDFYASGYGTGELFF. V usage is TRBV24-1 and J usage is TRBJ2-2, with 8 bases lining up with TRBD2. V dropped 1 base and J dropped 4; count of bases not matched to a gene: 10. CDR1 KGHDR and CDR2 SFDVKD come from the germline V gene. CDR3 size: 18 residues.

The chain is built from TRBV7-9 and TRBJ1-4; D not certain. The CDR3 covers 15 residues. The germline V and J ends were trimmed by 2 bases and 0 bases, with 7 bases remaining between them. Germline V gene lookup returns CDR1 SEHNR and CDR2 FQNEAQ (reference sequence). DNA for the CDR3: TGTGCCAGCAGCTTACCCCAGACAACTAATGAAAAACTGTTTTTT. Translation gives CASSLPQTTNEKLFF. Full variable domain (rest looked up from reference TRBV7-9 and TRBJ1-4): DTGVSQNPRHKITKRGQNVTFRCDPISEHNRLYWYRQTLGQGPEFLTYFQNEAQLEKSRLLSDRFSAERPKGSFSTLEIQRTEQGDSAMYLCASSLPQTTNEKLFFGSGTQLSVL.

The chain joins TRBV5-1 to TRBJ2-1, with D uncertain. The germline V gene has CDR1 SGHRS and CDR2 YFSETQ. CDR3 size: 14 residues. V was clipped by 4 bases and J by 10 bases, with 18 bases between them. In DNA, the CDR3 is TGCGCCAGCAGCGACCCCGATTCCCCCTTCGAGCAGTTCTTC. Its protein product is CASSDPDSPFEQFF.

This clonotype was found a few times. As DNA, the CDR3 is TGTGCCAGCAGGGTAGAAAATCCTCAGAGGTCAGGGTGGGGAGAGACCCAGTACTTC. It codes for CASRVENPQRSGWGETQYF. The V call is TRBV25-1, the J call TRBJ2-5; D may be TRBD1 (5 bases). Trimming stripped 6 bases from V and 4 bases from J, with 30 bases between. The length of the CDR3 is 19 residues. Germline CDR1 MGHDK, CDR2 SYGVNS.

This clonotype was picked up a small number of times. The V call is TRBV10-3, the J call TRBJ1-2; TRBD1 matches at 9 bases. The CDR3 is made up of 14 amino acids. V trimming: 4 bases; J trimming: 4 bases; junction bases outside the gene matches: 4. The germline V gene encodes CDR1 ENHRY and CDR2 SYGVKD. The CDR3 nucleotides read TGTGCCATCAGTGGGACAGGGGATTCCTATGGCTACACCTTC. Its protein is CAISGTGDSYGYTF.

Note on this clonotype: The junction does not match germline at one end; this may be a read error. The chain couples TRBV12-3 or TRBV12-4 to TRBJ2-1; 9 nucleotides agree with TRBD1. The CDR3 has 15 amino acids. The CDR3 protein is CASSSPGQGRDDQFF. For the CDR3, the DNA is TGTGCCAGCAGTTCCCCGGGACAGGGTAGGGATGACCAGTTCTTC.

The table lists this clonotype with a few counts. The V gene is TRBV7-3, the J gene TRBJ2-5, with 10 bases identical to TRBD1. V lost 8 bases, J lost 7 bases, and 13 bases stayed unmatched. The CDR3 runs 15 residues. The germline V gene has CDR1 SGHTA and CDR2 FQGTGA. CDR3: CASATGTGVWATQYF. CDR3 sequence (DNA): TGTGCCAGCGCAACCGGGACAGGGGTATGGGCGACCCAGTACTTC.

In its sample, this clonotype was seen a few times. This chain uses TRBV2 with TRBJ2-3; no clear D. The CDR3 is 13 residues long. Germline V CDR1 and CDR2: SNHLY, FYNNEI. Trimming left V 6 bases short and J 5 bases short, with 12 bases between. The CDR3 DNA reads as TGTGCCAGCAGGAGGATACCGGAAGATACGCAGTATTTT. This codes for CASRRIPEDTQYF.

The rearrangement joins TRBV5-1 to TRBJ2-4, with 7 bases that match TRBD1. Looked up from germline, CDR1 is SGHRS and CDR2 is YFSETQ. The CDR3 sequence is 18 residues long. The V segment lost 2 bases and the J segment 0 bases; nucleotides outside the gene matches: 11. CDR3 loop: CASSLDPGQSLAKNIQYF. The DNA of the CDR3 is TGCGCCAGCAGCTTAGACCCGGGACAGTCACTAGCCAAAAACATTCAGTACTTC.

This clonotype has just a few counts. The chain uses TRBV5-1 and TRBJ2-1, with D perhaps TRBD1 (6 bases). This CDR3 comprises 15 residues. Germline V CDR1 and CDR2: SGHRS, YFSETQ. Trimming took off 1 base at V and 3 bases at J, with 11 bases between the two ends. In DNA form, the CDR3 reads TGCGCCAGCAGCTTGAAACAGGGTGTCTACAATGAGCAGTTCTTC. It yields the protein CASSLKQGVYNEQFF.

This clonotype came up a few times. The chain uses TRBV5-6 and TRBJ2-7; TRBD2 might be the D (6 bases). Between the trimmed V and J ends, which lost 0 bases and 2 bases, there was a span of 18 bases. The V gene's germline CDR1 is SGHDT and CDR2 YYEEEE. The CDR3 is 17 residues long. The CDR3 protein is CASSLEGRSSATYEQYF. In nucleotides, the CDR3 is TGTGCCAGCAGCTTGGAAGGTCGGTCTAGCGCTACCTACGAGCAGTACTTC.

The V gene is TRBV5-5, the J gene TRBJ1-1; TRBD1 might be the D (5 bases). V was clipped by 4 bases and J by 3 bases, with 19 bases between them. The CDR3 is 16 amino acids. Germline V gene sequence: CDR1 SGHKS, CDR2 YYEKEE (reference sequence). The CDR3 DNA follows: TGTGCCAGCAGCCCCTCGAGTTGGGGGTCGGACACTGAAGCTTTCTTT. Amino acids: CASSPSSWGSDTEAFF.

This clonotype was seen only a few times. The chain recombines TRBV24-1 with TRBJ2-3; no firm D call. From germline, CDR1 is KGHDR and CDR2 SFDVKD. V lost 3 bases to trimming and J lost 0 bases, with 15 bases between them. There are 17 residues in the CDR3. In nucleotides, the CDR3 is TGTGCCACCAGTGATCTCCGGGCTCTAAGAAGCACAGATACGCAGTATTTT. It specifies CATSDLRALRSTDTQYF.

This clonotype has only a few counts. V is TRBV11-1 and J is TRBJ1-4, with a weak D call TRBD1 (5 bases). Germline V gene sequence: CDR1 SGHAT, CDR2 FQDESV (reference sequence). The germline V and J ends were trimmed by 2 bases and 3 bases, with 19 bases remaining between them. This CDR3 spans 18 amino acids. The CDR3: CASSLSHTRDASNEKLFF. For the CDR3, the DNA is TGTGCCAGCAGCTTATCACATACCCGGGACGCGTCTAATGAAAAACTGTTTTTT.